The T cell receptor beta chain under discussion was sequenced for a study of T cell changes during pregnancy in multiple sclerosis. Generated by immunoSEQ multiplex PCR, the TCRdb table keeps only in-frame clones and is missing some. The sample carries approximately 33,000 clones, roughly 94% recorded once. This TCR came from a female donor with multiple sclerosis, enrolled in a pregnancy study. The starting material was CD4+ T cells from peripheral blood mononuclear cells, obtained after pregnancy.

This CDR3 reads CASSSGTGASYEQYF. CDR3 coding DNA: TGCGCCAGCAGTTCCGGGACAGGGGCGTCCTACGAGCAGTACTTC. V gene TRBV10-1 combines with J gene TRBJ2-7, with TRBD1 matching 10 bases. V trimming: 5 bases; J trimming: 1 base; junction bases outside the gene matches: 5. The CDR3 has 15 amino acids. Germline CDR1 is WNHNN and CDR2 is SYGVQD (reference sequence).